This TCR beta chain was profiled in a study of shared clonotypes between healthy human individuals. Authors' data handling: Sequence data from immunoSEQ were junction-only and lacked quality scores; consequently, filtering differed. The method was immunoSEQ multiplex PCR; TCRdb's version includes in-frame clones alone and lacks a portion of them. From that table come the V and J calls and clone size; the DNA was used to work out D and trimming. The data hold over 150,000 clones, with approximately 60% observed a single time. The receptor's source is a young man in good health. Sequences were obtained from memory CD4+ T cells sorted from blood. As to subset: CD45RA-negative fraction.

The CDR3 here is CASSLDMAVNYNEQFF. In DNA, the CDR3 is TGTGCCAGCAGCTTAGATATGGCCGTAAACTACAATGAGCAGTTCTTC. J is TRBJ2-1 and V is TRBV11-2; no reliable D call. Germline assignment: CDR1 SGHAT and CDR2 FQNNGV. The V gene lost 0 bases and the J gene lost 3 bases, with 12 bases spanning the gap. The CDR3 extends over 16 amino acids.